This record covers a single T cell receptor (beta chain). The antigen is unknown. The sample comes from a study of T cell responses to AZD1222 COVID-19 vaccine. Study-level results: It was only after the peak T cell response that any repertoires were sampled. Of the AZD1222 recipients, only five to seven were seropositive at baseline.

Second doses that came at about 4 or about 12 weeks were put together. Trimming stripped 7 bases from V and 8 bases from J, with 15 bases between. This CDR3 contains 13 residues. Sequencing was performed with immunoSEQ multiplex PCR; in TCRdb, only in-frame clones are kept and a portion is missing. Of 90,000 to 150,000 clones in the sample, 85% to 90% were seen once. The chain has TRBV12-3 or TRBV12-4 and TRBJ2-1; a possible D gene is TRBD1 (6 bases). The source was peripheral blood, collected 28 days after the second AZD1222 dose. The TCR originated in an adult who received the AZD1222 COVID-19 vaccine. The CDR3 reads CASTPAGVDEQFF. DNA of the CDR3: TGTGCCAGCACTCCCGCAGGGGTCGATGAGCAGTTCTTC.